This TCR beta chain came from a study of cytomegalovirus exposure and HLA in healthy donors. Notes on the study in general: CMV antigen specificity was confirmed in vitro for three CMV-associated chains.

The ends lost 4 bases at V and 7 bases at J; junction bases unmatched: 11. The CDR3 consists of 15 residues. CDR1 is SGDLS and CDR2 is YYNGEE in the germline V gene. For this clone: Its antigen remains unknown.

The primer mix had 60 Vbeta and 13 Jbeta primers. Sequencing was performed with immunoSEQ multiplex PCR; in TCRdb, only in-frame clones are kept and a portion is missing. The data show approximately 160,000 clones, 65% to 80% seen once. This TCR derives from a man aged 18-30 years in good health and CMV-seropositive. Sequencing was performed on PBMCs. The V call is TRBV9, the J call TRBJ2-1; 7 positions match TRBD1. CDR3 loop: CASSLRQGTRNEQFF. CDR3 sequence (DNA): TGTGCCAGCAGCTTAAGACAGGGTACACGGAATGAGCAGTTCTTC.